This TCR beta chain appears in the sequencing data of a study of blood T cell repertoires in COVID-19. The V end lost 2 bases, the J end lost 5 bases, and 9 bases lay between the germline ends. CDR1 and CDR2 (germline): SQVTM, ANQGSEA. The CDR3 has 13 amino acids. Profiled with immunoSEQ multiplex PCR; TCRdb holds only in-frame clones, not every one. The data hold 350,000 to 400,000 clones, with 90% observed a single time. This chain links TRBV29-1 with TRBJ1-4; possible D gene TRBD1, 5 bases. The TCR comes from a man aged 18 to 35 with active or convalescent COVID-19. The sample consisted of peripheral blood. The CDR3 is CSVELQANEKLFF. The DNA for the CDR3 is TGCAGCGTTGAACTACAGGCGAATGAAAAACTGTTTTTT.